This is a list of T cell receptor beta chains from one sample in a study of blood T cell repertoires in COVID-19. Sequencing was performed with immunoSEQ multiplex PCR; in TCRdb, only in-frame clones are kept and a portion is missing. This table holds just over 150,000 clones, about 85% found once. The sample comprised peripheral blood. The receptor source for this set is a human donor with acute or convalescent COVID-19. The donor label of this sample is uncertain. CDR3s include the opening cysteine and the closing phenylalanine or tryptophan. The order of the fields is clone size, D gene, J gene, V gene, CDR3 protein, CDR3 DNA. The D gene is left open where the match is weak. Size values are once, few and many counts, or a class for expanded clones, and some rows have none.

>few|NA|TRBJ1-3|TRBV19
CASSTRRRSSGNTIYF
TGTGCCAGTAGTACCCGACGGCGGAGCTCTGGAAACACCATATATTTT
>once|TRBD1|TRBJ2-7|TRBV28
CASSRQGTFYEQYF
TGTGCCAGCAGTCGACAGGGGACCTTCTACGAGCAGTACTTC
>NA|TRBD1|TRBJ1-3|TRBV18
CASSPGTGAGNTIYF
TGTGCCAGCTCACCCGGGACAGGGGCTGGAAACACCATATATTTT
>NA|NA|TRBJ2-2|TRBV28
CASSAFAGRFTGELFF
TGTGCCAGCAGTGCCTTTGCGGGGAGATTCACCGGGGAGCTGTTTTTT
>NA|TRBD2|TRBJ2-2|TRBV2
CASKLAGKATGELFF
TGTGCCAGCAAATTAGCGGGGAAAGCCACCGGGGAGCTGTTTTTT
>NA|NA|TRBJ2-7|TRBV11-2
CASIPPGGDSYEQYF
TGTGCCAGCATTCCCCCCGGGGGTGACTCCTACGAGCAGTACTTC
>NA|NA|TRBJ1-1|TRBV7-2
CASSPGGGPNTEAFF
TGTGCCAGCAGCCCCGGGGGGGGGCCGAACACTGAAGCTTTCTTT
>NA|NA|TRBJ1-1|TRBV28
CASSLSTTVNTEAFF
TGTGCCAGCAGTTTATCAACCACAGTGAACACTGAAGCTTTCTTT
>NA|NA|TRBJ1-2|TRBV30
CAWSVRGAGGYTF
TGTGCCTGGAGTGTTCGGGGGGCAGGTGGCTACACCTTC
>NA|NA|TRBJ2-7|TRBV6-2/TRBV6-3
CASSYSSGRGEQYF
TGTGCCAGCAGTTACTCAAGCGGACGCGGGGAGCAGTACTTC
>NA|NA|TRBJ2-1|TRBV9
CASSPDRSSYNEQFF
TGTGCCAGCAGCCCCGACAGGAGCTCCTACAATGAGCAGTTCTTC
>NA|NA|TRBJ1-2|TRBV2
CASKRTDNAYGYTF
TGTGCCAGCAAGCGGACAGACAATGCCTATGGCTACACCTTC
>NA|TRBD1|TRBJ1-5|TRBV7-8
CASSLETGAGNQPQHF
TGTGCCAGCAGCTTAGAGACAGGGGCGGGCAATCAGCCCCAGCATTTT
>few|TRBD1|TRBJ1-5|TRBV19
CASSMWGTGGYQPQHF
TGTGCCAGTAGTATGTGGGGAACAGGGGGCTATCAGCCCCAGCATTTT
>NA|TRBD1|TRBJ2-5|TRBV5-1
CASSPPQGQGAETQYF
TGCGCCAGCAGCCCTCCGCAGGGACAGGGGGCCGAGACCCAGTACTTC
>NA|NA|TRBJ1-4|TRBV14
CASSQAGAHEKLFF
TGTGCCAGCAGCCAAGCCGGAGCCCATGAAAAACTGTTTTTT
>NA|TRBD1|TRBJ1-6|TRBV18
CASSPQGGTVNSPLHF
TGTGCCAGCTCACCCCAAGGGGGCACCGTTAATTCACCCCTCCACTTT
>NA|TRBD2|TRBJ2-5|TRBV15
CATSKGGLAGQETQYF
TGTGCCACCAGCAAGGGGGGACTAGCGGGGCAAGAGACCCAGTACTTC
>NA|NA|TRBJ1-3|TRBV14
CASSQGRHRASSGNTIYF
TGTGCCAGCAGCCAAGGGAGGCACAGGGCTTCCTCTGGAAACACCATATATTTT
>NA|NA|TRBJ1-6|TRBV2
CASSELPGVSPLHF
TGTGCCAGCAGTGAACTTCCAGGGGTCTCACCCCTCCACTTT
>NA|NA|TRBJ1-5|TRBV6-5
CASSLTGQYQPQHF
TGTGCCAGCAGTTTGACAGGACAATATCAGCCCCAGCATTTT
>NA|NA|TRBJ1-3|TRBV6-5
CASSQTGVSGNTIYF
TGTGCCAGCAGTCAAACAGGAGTCTCTGGAAACACCATATATTTT
>NA|NA|TRBJ1-5|TRBV18
CASSQESGKGNQPQHF
TGTGCCAGCTCACAGGAATCGGGTAAGGGCAATCAGCCCCAGCATTTT
>NA|NA|TRBJ1-1|TRBV5-1
CASSTGHLNTEAFF
TGCGCCAGCAGCACGGGACACCTGAACACTGAAGCTTTCTTT
>NA|NA|TRBJ1-2|TRBV5-4
CASSSLSGDYGYTF
TGTGCCAGCAGCTCCCTATCTGGAGACTATGGCTACACCTTC
>few|TRBD1|TRBJ1-2|TRBV6-2/TRBV6-3
CASSYSQGAHGYTF
TGTGCCAGCAGTTACTCGCAGGGGGCGCATGGCTACACCTTC
>NA|NA|TRBJ1-2|TRBV10-1
CASGGGNRGYTF
TGCGCCAGCGGGGGGGGGAATCGGGGCTACACCTTC
>once|TRBD1|TRBJ1-1|TRBV18
CASSHPTGQGGDAFF
TGTGCCAGCTCACACCCAACCGGACAGGGAGGGGATGCTTTCTTT
>NA|NA|TRBJ2-1|TRBV7-2
CASSLSGSSYNEQFF
TGTGCCAGCAGCTTAAGCGGTTCCTCCTACAATGAGCAGTTCTTC
>NA|NA|TRBJ1-1|TRBV30
CAWCSRMNTEAFF
TGTGCCTGGTGTAGCCGGATGAACACTGAAGCTTTCTTT
>NA|NA|TRBJ2-1|TRBV3-1/TRBV3-2
CASSHSGAGSYNEQFF
TGTGCCAGCAGCCACTCGGGAGCAGGGTCCTACAATGAGCAGTTCTTC
>NA|TRBD1|TRBJ1-1|TRBV11-1
CASSTRQGLNTEAFF
TGTGCCAGCAGCACAAGACAGGGCTTGAACACTGAAGCTTTCTTT
>NA|NA|TRBJ1-3|TRBV18
CASSPPGGARWNTIYF
TGTGCCAGCTCACCACCGGGAGGGGCCCGTTGGAACACCATATATTTT
>once|TRBD2|TRBJ2-2|TRBV6-6
CASSPQTSGGILTGELFF
TGTGCCAGCAGTCCACAGACTAGCGGGGGGATTCTCACCGGGGAGCTGTTTTTT
>NA|NA|TRBJ1-5|TRBV7-2
CASSFQQGNPQHF
TGTGCCAGCAGCTTCCAACAGGGAAATCCCCAGCATTTT
>NA|TRBD1|TRBJ1-3|TRBV9
CASSVGVPGQGYSGNTIYF
TGTGCCAGCAGCGTAGGAGTCCCGGGACAGGGTTACTCTGGAAACACCATATATTTT
>once|NA|TRBJ1-1|TRBV20-1
CSARYTEAFF
TGCAGTGCGCGATACACTGAAGCTTTCTTT
>NA|NA|TRBJ1-1|TRBV5-1
CASSFDRGSRTEAFF
TGCGCCAGCAGCTTCGACCGCGGCAGTAGGACTGAAGCTTTCTTT
>few|TRBD1|TRBJ1-2|TRBV4-3
CASSQDQMTGRVYGYTF
TGCGCCAGCAGCCAAGATCAAATGACAGGGAGAGTCTATGGCTACACCTTC
>few|NA|TRBJ1-2|TRBV18
CASSPDSYGYTF
TGTGCCAGCTCACCGGACAGCTATGGCTACACCTTC
>NA|TRBD2|TRBJ2-1|TRBV20-1
CSANGRDEQFF
TGCAGTGCTAACGGGAGGGATGAGCAGTTCTTC
>NA|NA|TRBJ1-2|TRBV7-9
CASSLTGLTNYGYTF
TGTGCCAGCAGCTTGACAGGCCTTACTAACTATGGCTACACCTTC
>NA|NA|TRBJ1-1|TRBV10-3
CAISGQDQNTEAFF
TGTGCCATCAGTGGACAGGACCAGAACACTGAAGCTTTCTTT
>NA|TRBD1|TRBJ1-1|TRBV4-2
CASSQNPQGLNTEAFF
TGTGCCAGCAGCCAAAATCCACAGGGGTTGAACACTGAAGCTTTCTTT
>NA|NA|TRBJ2-1|TRBV30
CAWSVGGRFLQAQFF
TGTGCCTGGAGTGTCGGGGGTCGGTTTCTTCAGGCACAGTTCTTC
>NA|NA|TRBJ2-3|TRBV13
CASSLVGSPTDTQYF
TGTGCCAGCAGCTTAGTGGGGAGCCCCACAGATACGCAGTATTTT
>NA|TRBD1|TRBJ2-5|TRBV2
CASSEGQEVIKTQYF
TGTGCCAGCAGTGAGGGACAGGAGGTGATAAAGACCCAGTACTTC
>NA|NA|TRBJ1-5|TRBV5-1
CASSLDGVSGQPQHF
TGCGCCAGCAGCTTGGACGGGGTTAGCGGTCAGCCCCAGCATTTT
>NA|NA|TRBJ1-5|TRBV19
CASSIEVNAGYSNQPQHF
TGTGCCAGTAGTATAGAAGTAAACGCAGGTTATAGCAATCAGCCCCAGCATTTT
>NA|NA|TRBJ1-5|TRBV18
CASSTAGGNQPQHF
TGTGCCAGCTCTACGGCGGGCGGCAATCAGCCCCAGCATTTT
>NA|TRBD2|TRBJ2-5|TRBV13
CASSRLAGVETQYF
TGTGCCAGCAGCCGACTAGCGGGGGTAGAGACCCAGTACTTC
>NA|TRBD1|TRBJ2-3|TRBV3-1/TRBV3-2
CASSRQPGQGGDTQYF
TGTGCCAGCAGCCGACAACCGGGACAGGGAGGAGATACGCAGTATTTT